The 15 T cell receptor beta chains below were found in one sample sequenced in a study of cytomegalovirus exposure and HLA in healthy donors. A multiplex PCR was run with 60 Vbeta primers and 13 Jbeta primers. Assay used: immunoSEQ multiplex PCR; TCRdb lists only in-frame clones, some missing. Among over 150,000 clones listed, 80% to 85% were seen once. Sequenced sample: PBMCs. These TCRs come from a human donor in good health.

In its sample, this clone was seen once. The chain has TRBV11-3 and TRBJ2-2, with 9 positions matching TRBD1. There are 14 residues in the CDR3. Germline trimming cut 5 bases from V and 8 bases from J; bases unmatched to any gene: 6. The germline CDR1 and CDR2 sequences are SGHNT and YENEEA. Here the CDR3 reads CASSTTGGVGELFF. CDR3 nucleotide sequence: TGTGCCAGCAGCACCACAGGGGGCGTAGGGGAGCTGTTTTTT.

The V call is TRBV5-1, the J call TRBJ1-4; D perhaps matches TRBD1 (5 bases). The germline V gene encodes CDR1 SGHRS and CDR2 YFSETQ. The CDR3 extends over 14 amino acids. The ends were cut back, 5 bases at V and 0 bases at J, with 8 bases in the middle. The CDR3 bases are TGCGCCAGCAGGTGGGGCACAACTAATGAAAAACTGTTTTTT. This gives the protein CASRWGTTNEKLFF.

In nucleotides, the CDR3 is TGCGCCAGCAGCATGCCTGGAGGAGGGGTTGCTATTGGCTACACCTTC. Protein product: CASSMPGGGVAIGYTF. The V call is TRBV5-1, the J call TRBJ1-2, with D perhaps matching TRBD1 (5 bases). This CDR3 has 16 residues. Germline V gene lookup returns CDR1 SGHRS and CDR2 YFSETQ. Trimming pared 4 bases from V and 7 bases from J, leaving 23 bases between.

The J gene is TRBJ1-3, the V gene TRBV15; weak D call: TRBD1 (6 bases). The CDR3 runs 16 residues. V was shortened by 2 bases and J by 3 bases, with 14 bases between the two germline ends. Germline CDR1 reads LNHNV; CDR2 reads YYDKDF (reference sequence). CDR3 sequence (DNA): TGTGCCACCAGCAGACATACCACAGGGTTTGGAAACACCATATATTTT. This codes for CATSRHTTGFGNTIYF. Based on the CDR3 plus reference TRBV15 and TRBJ1-3, the full variable domain is DAMVIQNPRYQVTQFGKPVTLSCSQTLNHNVMYWYQQKSSQAPKLLFHYYDKDFNNEADTPDNFQSRRPNTSFCFLDIRSPGLGDTAMYLCATSRHTTGFGNTIYFGEGSWLTVV.

This rearrangement joins TRBV12-1 to TRBJ2-7; TRBD2 reflects the table's D call only, with no check against the DNA. TRBV12-1 is a recognized pseudogene. This CDR3 spans 13 amino acids. In DNA, the CDR3 is TGTGCCAGCACCCGTAGGAGTTACTACGAGCAGTACTTC. This translates into CASTRRSYYEQYF.

The CDR3 bases are TGTGCCAGTAGTATTTTGGGACAGGGGGTTCTGCCCCAGCATTTT. Translated: CASSILGQGVLPQHF. The chain joins TRBV19 to TRBJ1-5, with 11 nucleotides matching TRBD1. This CDR3 has 15 amino acids. J was trimmed by 9 bases and V by 3 bases; bases with no gene match: 7. The germline CDR1 and CDR2 sequences are LNHDA and SQIVND (reference sequence).

The chain is built from TRBV19 and TRBJ1-2; D is uncertain. The CDR3 is 13 residues long. Trimming left V 2 bases short and J 2 bases short, with 6 bases between. Germline CDR1 is LNHDA and CDR2 is SQIVND (reference sequence). CDR3 in DNA: TGTGCCAGTAGTATAAACGGGAACTATGGCTACACCTTC. This codes for CASSINGNYGYTF.

This chain connects TRBV6-6 to TRBJ2-1; 7 bases agree with TRBD2. CDR3 size: 15 residues. Trimming at V came to 5 bases and at J to 5 bases, leaving 9 bases not matched to a gene. Per the germline V gene, CDR1 is MNHNY and CDR2 is SVGAGI (reference sequence). The CDR3 sequence: CASSDTWDYNNEQFF. The CDR3 nucleotides are TGTGCCAGCAGTGACACTTGGGACTACAACAATGAGCAGTTCTTC.

V and J are TRBV20-1 and TRBJ1-4; D call uncertain. The V and J ends lost 7 bases and 8 bases respectively, with 11 bases between them. Germline loops: CDR1 DFQATT, CDR2 SNEGSKA (reference sequence). The length of the CDR3 is 11 residues. For the CDR3, the DNA is TGCAGTGTAGACACGTCGGAAAAACTGTTTTTT. It yields the protein CSVDTSEKLFF.

The chain couples TRBV29-1 to TRBJ2-7, with 10 bases aligning to TRBD1. There are 13 residues in the CDR3. The germline V gene has CDR1 SQVTM and CDR2 ANQGSEA. The V segment lost 8 bases and the J segment 1 base; nucleotides outside the gene matches: 5. CDR3 nucleotide sequence: TGCAGCACCCGACAGGGGGCATCCTACGAGCAGTACTTC. It translates to CSTRQGASYEQYF.

The rearrangement links TRBV7-8 to TRBJ2-6, with D possibly being TRBD1 (5 bases). Deletions cut 7 bases from V and 0 bases from J, with 10 bases between. CDR1 and CDR2 (germline): SGHVS, FQNEAQ. This CDR3 region has 15 residues. The CDR3 spells CASIPGNSGANVLTF. The CDR3 region has the DNA TGTGCCAGCATACCAGGGAACTCTGGGGCCAACGTCCTGACTTTC.

This chain joins TRBV18 and TRBJ2-3; D is possibly TRBD1 (6 bases). Trimming left V 8 bases short and J 5 bases short, with 17 bases between. The CDR3 has 14 residues. The germline CDR1 and CDR2 sequences are KGHSH and LQKENI. CDR3 sequence: CASLLTQGGDTQYF. The CDR3 region has the DNA TGTGCCAGCCTCCTCACACAGGGCGGAGATACGCAGTATTTT.

This rearrangement joins TRBV9 to TRBJ1-1; a possible D gene is TRBD1 (6 bases). V dropped 0 bases and J dropped 7 bases, with 19 bases sitting between them. Germline V gene sequence: CDR1 SGDLS, CDR2 YYNGEE. This CDR3 comprises 16 residues. The CDR3 region is CASSVAIRGPGDEAFF. The CDR3 coding sequence is TGTGCCAGCAGCGTAGCTATCCGGGGCCCAGGGGATGAAGCTTTCTTT.

V gene TRBV5-1 combines with J gene TRBJ1-3; no clear D. The length of the CDR3 is 15 residues. Germline-derived CDR1 and CDR2 are SGHRS and YFSETQ. The V gene lost 0 bases and the J gene lost 0 bases, with 7 bases spanning the gap. CDR3 DNA: TGCGCCAGCAGCTTGGCAGGATACTCTGGAAACACCATATATTTT. Its translation is CASSLAGYSGNTIYF.

The chain links TRBV7-8 to TRBJ1-5; 8 nucleotides agree with TRBD1. V shed 5 bases and J 3 bases; nucleotides not matched to a gene: 9. CDR1 is SGHVS, CDR2 FQNEAQ, per germline. The CDR3 covers 16 residues. CDR3 residues: CASSHSQGAINQPQHF. Here the CDR3 DNA reads TGTGCCAGCAGCCATAGTCAGGGGGCGATCAATCAGCCCCAGCATTTT.